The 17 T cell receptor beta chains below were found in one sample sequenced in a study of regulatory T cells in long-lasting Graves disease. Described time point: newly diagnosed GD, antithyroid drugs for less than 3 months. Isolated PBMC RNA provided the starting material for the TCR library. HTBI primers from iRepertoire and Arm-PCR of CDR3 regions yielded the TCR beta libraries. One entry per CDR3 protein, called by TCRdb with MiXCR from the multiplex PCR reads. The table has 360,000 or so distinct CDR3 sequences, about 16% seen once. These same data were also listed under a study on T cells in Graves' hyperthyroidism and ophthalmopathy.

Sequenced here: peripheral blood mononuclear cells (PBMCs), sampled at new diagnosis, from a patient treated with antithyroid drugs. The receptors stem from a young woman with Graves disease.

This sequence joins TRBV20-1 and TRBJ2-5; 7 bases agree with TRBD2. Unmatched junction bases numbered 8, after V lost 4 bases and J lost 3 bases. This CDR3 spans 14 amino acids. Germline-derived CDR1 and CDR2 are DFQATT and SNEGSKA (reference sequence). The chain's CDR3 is CSAKKAGYKETQYF. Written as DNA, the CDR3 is TGCAGTGCTAAAAAAGCGGGATATAAAGAGACCCAGTACTTC.

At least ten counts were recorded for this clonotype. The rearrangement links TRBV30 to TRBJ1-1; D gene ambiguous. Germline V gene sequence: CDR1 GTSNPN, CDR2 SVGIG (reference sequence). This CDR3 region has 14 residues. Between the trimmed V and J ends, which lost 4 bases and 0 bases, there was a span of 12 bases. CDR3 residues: CAWTRLDLNTEAFF. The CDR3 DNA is TGTGCCTGGACAAGATTGGACTTGAACACTGAAGCTTTCTTT. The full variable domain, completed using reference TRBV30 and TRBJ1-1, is SQTIHQWPATLVQPVGSPLSLECTVEGTSNPNLYWYRQAAGRGLQLLFYSVGIGQISSEVPQNLSASRPQDRQFILSSKKLLLSDSGFYLCAWTRLDLNTEAFFGQGTRLTVV.

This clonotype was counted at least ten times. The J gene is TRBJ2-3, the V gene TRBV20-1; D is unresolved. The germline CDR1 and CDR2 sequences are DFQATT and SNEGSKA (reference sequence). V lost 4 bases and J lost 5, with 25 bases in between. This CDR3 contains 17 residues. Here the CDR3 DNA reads TGCAGTGCTACCGAGACTCCCTCCGAGAACGGCGAAGATACGCAGTATTTT. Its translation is CSATETPSENGEDTQYF.

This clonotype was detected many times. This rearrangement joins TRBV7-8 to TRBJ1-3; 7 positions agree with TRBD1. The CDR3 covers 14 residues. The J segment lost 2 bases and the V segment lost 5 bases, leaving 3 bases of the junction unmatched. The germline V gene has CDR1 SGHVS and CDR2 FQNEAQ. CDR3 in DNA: TGTGCCAGCAGCCGGGACAGAACTGGAAACACCATATATTTT. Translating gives CASSRDRTGNTIYF.

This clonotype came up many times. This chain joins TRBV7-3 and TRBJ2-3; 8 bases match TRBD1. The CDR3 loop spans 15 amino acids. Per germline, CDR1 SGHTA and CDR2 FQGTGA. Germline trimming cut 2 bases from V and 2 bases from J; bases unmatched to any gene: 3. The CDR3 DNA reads TGTGCCAGCAGCTTAGACAGGGGAGACACAGATACGCAGTATTTT. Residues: CASSLDRGDTDTQYF.

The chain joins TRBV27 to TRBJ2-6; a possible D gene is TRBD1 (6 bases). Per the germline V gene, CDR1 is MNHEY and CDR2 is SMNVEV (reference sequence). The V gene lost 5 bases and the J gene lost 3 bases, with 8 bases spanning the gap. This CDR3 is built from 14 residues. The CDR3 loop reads CASSQGLGANVLTF. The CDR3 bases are TGTGCCAGCAGTCAGGGGCTTGGGGCCAACGTCCTGACTTTC.

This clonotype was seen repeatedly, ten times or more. CDR3 amino acids: CASSSRGRSADTQYF. The DNA for the CDR3 is TGTGCCAGCAGTTCCCGCGGGAGGAGTGCAGATACGCAGTATTTT. The J gene is TRBJ2-3, the V gene TRBV11-2, with 8 bases that match TRBD2. Germline values: CDR1 SGHAT, CDR2 FQNNGV. V was clipped by 6 bases and J by 4 bases; unmatched bases: 9. This CDR3 has 15 residues.

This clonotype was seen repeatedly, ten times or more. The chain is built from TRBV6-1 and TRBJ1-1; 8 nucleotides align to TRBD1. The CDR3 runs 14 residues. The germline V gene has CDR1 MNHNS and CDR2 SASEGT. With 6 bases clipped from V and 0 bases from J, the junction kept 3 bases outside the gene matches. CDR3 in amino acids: CASRGTGMNTEAFF. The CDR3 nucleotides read TGTGCCAGCAGGGGGACAGGAATGAACACTGAAGCTTTCTTT.

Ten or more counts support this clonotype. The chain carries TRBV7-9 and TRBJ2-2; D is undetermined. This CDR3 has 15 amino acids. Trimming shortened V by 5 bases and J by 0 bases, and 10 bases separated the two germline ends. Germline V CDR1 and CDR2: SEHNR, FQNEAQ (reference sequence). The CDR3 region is CASSPLAPNTGELFF. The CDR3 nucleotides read TGTGCCAGCAGCCCCCTTGCGCCGAACACCGGGGAGCTGTTTTTT.

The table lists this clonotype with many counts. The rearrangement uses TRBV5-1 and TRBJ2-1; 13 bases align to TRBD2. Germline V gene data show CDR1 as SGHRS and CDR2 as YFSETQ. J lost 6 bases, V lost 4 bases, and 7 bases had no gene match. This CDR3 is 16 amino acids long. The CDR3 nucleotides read TGCGCCAGCAGCGCCTACGGACTAGCGGGGGTCAATGAGCAGTTCTTC. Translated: CASSAYGLAGVNEQFF.

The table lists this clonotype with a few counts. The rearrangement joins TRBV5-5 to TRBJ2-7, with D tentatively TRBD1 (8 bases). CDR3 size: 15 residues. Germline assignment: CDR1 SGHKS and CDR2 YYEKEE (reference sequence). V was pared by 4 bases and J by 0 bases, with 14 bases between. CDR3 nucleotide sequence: TGTGCCAGCAGCGGGAGGGGACAGGCCTCCTACGAGCAGTACTTC. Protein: CASSGRGQASYEQYF.

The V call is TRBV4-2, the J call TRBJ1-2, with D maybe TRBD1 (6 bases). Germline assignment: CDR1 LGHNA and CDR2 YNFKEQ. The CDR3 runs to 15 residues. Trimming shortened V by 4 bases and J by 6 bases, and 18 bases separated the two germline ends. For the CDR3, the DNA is TGTGCCAGCAGCCCCGCCGCAGGGGTTTTGAATGGCTACACCTTC. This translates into CASSPAAGVLNGYTF.

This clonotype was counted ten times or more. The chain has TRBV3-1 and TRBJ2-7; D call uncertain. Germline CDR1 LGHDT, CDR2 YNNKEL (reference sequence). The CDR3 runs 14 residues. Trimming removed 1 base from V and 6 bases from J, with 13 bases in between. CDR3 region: CASSQGVSSSEQYF. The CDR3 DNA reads TGTGCCAGCAGCCAAGGCGTCAGTTCTAGCGAGCAGTACTTC.

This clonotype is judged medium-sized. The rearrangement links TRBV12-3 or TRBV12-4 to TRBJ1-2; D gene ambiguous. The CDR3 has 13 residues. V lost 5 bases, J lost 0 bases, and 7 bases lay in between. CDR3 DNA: TGTGCCAGCAGTGCAGGTCCTAACTATGGCTACACCTTC. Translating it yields CASSAGPNYGYTF.

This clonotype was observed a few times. The CDR3 sequence is CSVVASQVTDTQYF. CDR3 coding DNA: TGCAGCGTTGTAGCCTCCCAGGTAACAGATACGCAGTATTTT. The chain joins TRBV29-1 to TRBJ2-3; D remains unclear. Trimming pared 4 bases from V and 3 bases from J, leaving 14 bases between. The germline V gene encodes CDR1 SQVTM and CDR2 ANQGSEA. CDR3 length: 14 amino acids.

CDR3 sequence (DNA): TGTGCCAGCAGTGAGGGGGCACGCAATCAGCCCCAGCATTTT. Protein product: CASSEGARNQPQHF. The gene calls are TRBV6-2 or TRBV6-3 and TRBJ1-5, with TRBD1 identical over 7 bases. Germline V gives CDR1 MNHEY, CDR2 SVGEGT. The V and J ends lost 5 bases and 2 bases, in that order; junction bases with no gene match: 3. The CDR3 is 14 amino acids.

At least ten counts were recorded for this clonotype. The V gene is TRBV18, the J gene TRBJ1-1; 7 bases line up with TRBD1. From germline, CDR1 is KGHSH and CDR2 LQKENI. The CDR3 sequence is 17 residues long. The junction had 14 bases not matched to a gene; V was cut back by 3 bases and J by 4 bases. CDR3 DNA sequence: TGTGCCAGCTCACCTGGAGCGGGAAGGGGGCGTTCCACTGAAGCTTTCTTT. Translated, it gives CASSPGAGRGRSTEAFF.